This TCR beta chain comes out of a study of response to subunit inactivated influenza vaccine. TCRdb processed the RT-PCR reads anew with MiXCR; each CDR3 protein has one entry. The table includes about 780,000 distinct CDR3 sequences, less than 20% detected once. This clonotype was seen a few times. Germline V lookup: CDR1 SGHKS, CDR2 YYEKEE (reference sequence). Trimming removed 0 bases at V and 7 bases at J, with 11 bases between. CDR3 length: 14 residues. This chain joins TRBV5-5 and TRBJ2-1, with D tentatively TRBD2 (5 bases). The receptor was derived from a man aged 50 or older who received an inactivated influenza vaccine. The material was PBMCs from blood, obtained about 5 days after vaccination. The CDR3 is CASSLEYRRNEQFF. The CDR3 DNA is TGTGCCAGCAGCTTGGAATACCGGAGGAATGAGCAGTTCTTC.